This entry is about one T cell receptor (beta chain). Antigen: not known. The sample comes from a study of T cell responses to AZD1222 COVID-19 vaccine. With V trimmed by 3 bases and J by 7 bases, 7 bases remained unmatched. The CDR3 has 15 residues. Germline V gives CDR1 LGHNA, CDR2 YNFKEQ. Findings of the study overall: Donors were chiefly white British, with a greater number of females, and clonal diversity was perhaps underestimated.

The method was immunoSEQ multiplex PCR; TCRdb's version includes in-frame clones alone and lacks a portion of them. The table lists some 130,000 clones, roughly 91% of them singletons, with approximately 9% in the top ten. The starting material was peripheral blood, obtained on day 0 of AZD1222 vaccination. The rearrangement joins TRBV4-2 to TRBJ2-7; 12 bases agree with TRBD2. The TCR originated in an adult in good health. The CDR3 loop reads CASSQETSGGYEQYF. CDR3 sequence (DNA): TGTGCCAGCAGCCAGGAGACTAGCGGGGGATATGAGCAGTACTTC.